This entry concerns a single T cell receptor (beta chain). No antigen is known for it. Qualities for individual bases were not recorded, and no much larger clone is one base off. This sample is part of a study of blood T cell repertoires in COVID-19 (dated by TCRdb to 2020 to 2022). Concerning the study at large: Collaborator samples came from the United States, Italy and Spain and covered acute and convalescent phases of COVID-19. The material from the prospective study consisted of cDNA or gDNA derived from T cells, B-cell-depleted T cells, or PBMCs. Subjects who had been exposed to COVID-19, were actively infected with it, or had recovered from it provided the deeply sampled blood TCRbeta repertoires that made up the dataset. A freely available public database, intended as a resource for researchers studying the immune response to SARS-CoV-2, is where the repertoires were released. Samples were obtained from the ongoing ImmuneRACE study (first 160 participants) and from roughly 1,300 subjects provided by 6 global collaborators. A de-identified subject ID, COVID-19 status, age in years and sex were almost always included in the sample metadata. Where HLA class I and class II types were available, the types were taken from metadata supplied by the sample provider, not from assay-based typing. Points the paper makes about the study in general: The quantity of clinical and demographic metadata differed by source and by participant and was supplied without curation.

At one collaborating source in Seattle, patients were enrolled during active infection and were followed longitudinally through the course of disease. Whole blood was collected in K2EDTA tubes by collaborating institutions according to the institutions' own protocols. For TCRbeta analysis, collaborator samples were shipped as frozen whole blood, as isolated PBMCs, or as DNA extracted from either sample type. The immunoSEQ Assay, a bias-controlled multiplex PCR, was used to amplify TCRbeta CDR3 regions from genomic DNA. In the original analysis: Nucleated cell counts per sample were estimated from amplification of reference gene primers within the assay. To quantify the absolute abundance of each unique TCRbeta CDR3 rearrangement, sequence reads were collapsed and filtered. For each sample, productive Simpson clonality was calculated as the square root of Simpson's diversity index across productive rearrangements. The immuneACCESS repertoire file appears here via TCRdb, limited to in-frame rearrangements. These files lack a portion of the clones; in checked studies, under half of the deficit traces to unresolved V genes, and the cause of the others is not known. V and J calls and clone size are as listed in that table; D and trimming were resolved from the DNA. The sample includes about 220,000 clones, with more than 85% observed a single time. The top ten clones comprise about a tenth of the sample.

From cysteine to phenylalanine, the CDR3 is 14 amino acids long. Kept here is only the CDR3 DNA, which spans 42 bases and is read in frame from base 1. As encoded in the germline V gene (reference sequence), CDR1 is MNHNY while CDR2 is SVGAGI. V ends up 5 bases short and J 6 bases short, with an unmatched junction base count of 9. The material sequenced was peripheral blood. This receptor was taken from a woman between 50 and 59 years old with COVID-19, enrolled during active disease. The sequence joins TRBV6-6 to TRBJ1-1; 7 junctional bases match TRBD1. The CDR3 loop reads CASSPGQDDAEAFF. Here is the DNA: TGTGCCAGCAGTCCCGGACAGGACGACGCTGAAGCTTTCTTT.